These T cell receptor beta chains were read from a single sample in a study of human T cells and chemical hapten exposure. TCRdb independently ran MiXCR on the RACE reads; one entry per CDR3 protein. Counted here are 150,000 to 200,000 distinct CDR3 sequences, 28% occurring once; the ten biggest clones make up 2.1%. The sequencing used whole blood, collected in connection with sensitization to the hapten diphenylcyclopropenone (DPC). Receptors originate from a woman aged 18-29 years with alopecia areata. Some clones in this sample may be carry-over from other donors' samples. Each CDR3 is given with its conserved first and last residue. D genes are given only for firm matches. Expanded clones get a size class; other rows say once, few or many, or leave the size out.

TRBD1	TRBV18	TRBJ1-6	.	CASSPWDSNSPLHF	TGTGCCAGCTCACCCTGGGACAGCAATTCACCCCTCCACTTT
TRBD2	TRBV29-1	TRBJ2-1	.	CSVVGSGGYNEQFF	TGCAGCGTTGTCGGTAGCGGGGGTTACAATGAGCAGTTCTTC
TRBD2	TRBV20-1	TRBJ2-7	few	CSTAGGGSGYEQYF	TGCAGTACCGCCGGGGGGGGAAGCGGCTACGAGCAGTACTTC
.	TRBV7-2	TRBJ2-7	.	CASTFNVGYEQYF	TGTGCCAGCACCTTCAACGTCGGCTACGAGCAGTACTTC
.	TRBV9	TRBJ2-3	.	CASSVQQGDTQYF	TGTGCCAGCAGCGTACAACAGGGAGATACGCAGTATTTT
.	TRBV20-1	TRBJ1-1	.	CSATPGGGTEAFF	TGCAGTGCGACCCCGGGGGGGGGGACTGAAGCTTTCTTT
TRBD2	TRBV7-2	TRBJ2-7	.	CASKRDSYEQYF	TGTGCCAGCAAGCGGGACTCCTACGAGCAGTACTTC
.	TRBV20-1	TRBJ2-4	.	CSARDFYEAKNIQCF	TGCAGTGCTAGAGATTTTTACGAAGCCAAAAACATTCAGTGCTTC
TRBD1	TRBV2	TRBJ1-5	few	CASSTKGTGNQPQHF	TGTGCCAGCAGCACGAAAGGGACAGGCAATCAGCCCCAGCATTTT
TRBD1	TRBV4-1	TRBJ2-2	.	CASSQGDRPNTGELFF	TGCGCCAGCAGCCAGGGGGACAGGCCTAACACCGGGGAGCTGTTTTTT
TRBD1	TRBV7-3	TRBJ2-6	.	CASSSRGTGGVGANVLTF	TGTGCCAGCAGCTCAAGGGGGACAGGGGGCGTTGGGGCCAACGTCCTGACTTTC
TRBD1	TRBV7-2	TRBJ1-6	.	CASSFALDRLQGSPLHF	TGTGCCAGCAGCTTCGCCCTGGACAGGCTACAGGGATCACCCCTCCACTTT
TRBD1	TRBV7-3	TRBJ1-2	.	CASSLTGQIYTF	TGTGCCAGCAGCTTAACGGGACAGATTTACACCTTC
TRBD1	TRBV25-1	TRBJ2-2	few	CASRRQGDTGELFF	TGTGCCAGCAGGAGACAGGGGGACACCGGGGAGCTGTTTTTT
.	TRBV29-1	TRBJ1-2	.	CSVEGGGRVNGYTF	TGCAGCGTCGAGGGGGGGGGGCGAGTTAATGGCTACACCTTC
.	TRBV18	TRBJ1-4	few	CASSPGQRSEKLFF	TGTGCCAGCTCGCCCGGACAGCGTTCCGAAAAACTGTTTTTT
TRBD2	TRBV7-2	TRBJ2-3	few	CASNAAGLAGGPDTQYF	TGTGCCAGCAACGCCGCGGGACTAGCGGGAGGCCCAGATACGCAGTATTTT
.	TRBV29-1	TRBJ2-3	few	CSAVVGTDTQYF	TGCAGCGCGGTCGTAGGTACAGATACGCAGTATTTT
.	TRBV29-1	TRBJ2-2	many	CSVGSGNPRELFF	TGCAGCGTTGGATCAGGGAACCCGAGGGAGCTGTTTTTT
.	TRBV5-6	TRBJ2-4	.	CASSLGDRINIQYF	TGTGCCAGCAGCTTAGGAGACCGAATAAACATTCAGTACTTC
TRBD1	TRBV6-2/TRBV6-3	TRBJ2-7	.	CASSLAGTGDPLEQYF	TGTGCCAGCAGTTTGGCCGGGACAGGGGATCCCCTCGAGCAGTACTTC
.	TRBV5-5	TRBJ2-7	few	CASSVTDEQYF	TGTGCCAGCAGTGTGACAGACGAGCAGTACTTC
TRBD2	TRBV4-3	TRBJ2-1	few	CASSQDGLAANEQFF	TGCGCCAGCAGCCAAGACGGACTAGCGGCAAATGAGCAGTTCTTC
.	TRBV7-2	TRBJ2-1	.	CASSGRGGYEQFF	TGTGCCAGCAGCGGCAGAGGTGGGTACGAGCAGTTCTTC
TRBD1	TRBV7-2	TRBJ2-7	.	CASSTTTGIDEQYF	TGTGCCAGCAGCACAACGACAGGGATCGACGAGCAGTACTTC
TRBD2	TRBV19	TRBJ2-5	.	CASTQRGGQETQYF	TGTGCCAGTACACAGCGGGGGGGACAAGAGACCCAGTACTTC
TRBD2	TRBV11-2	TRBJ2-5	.	CASTRTSGFQETQYF	TGTGCCAGCACCCGGACTAGCGGGTTCCAAGAGACCCAGTACTTC
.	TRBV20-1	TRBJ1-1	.	CSARGGRNTEAFF	TGCAGTGCTAGGGGGGGACGTAACACTGAAGCTTTCTTT
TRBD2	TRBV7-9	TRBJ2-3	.	CASSLRTSGTGADTQYF	TGTGCCAGCAGCTTGAGGACTAGCGGCACTGGGGCGGATACGCAGTATTTT
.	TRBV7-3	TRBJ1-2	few	CASSRERGYGYTF	TGTGCCAGCAGCCGAGAAAGGGGCTATGGCTACACCTTC
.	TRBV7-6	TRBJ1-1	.	CASSSGGGGKSEVFF	TGTGCCAGCAGCTCCGGGGGAGGGGGGAAGTCTGAAGTTTTCTTT
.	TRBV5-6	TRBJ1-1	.	CASSLGRWGTEAFF	TGTGCCAGCAGCTTGGGAAGATGGGGTACTGAAGCTTTCTTT
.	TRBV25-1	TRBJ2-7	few	CASSEPGNRSYEQYF	TGTGCCAGCAGTGAGCCCGGGAACAGGTCTTACGAGCAGTACTTC
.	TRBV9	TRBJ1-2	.	CASSGLINYGYTF	TGTGCCAGCAGCGGACTAATTAACTATGGCTACACCTTC
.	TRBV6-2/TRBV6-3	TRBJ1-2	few	CASSYSGGMGGYTF	TGTGCCAGCAGTTACTCAGGAGGGATGGGTGGCTACACCTTC
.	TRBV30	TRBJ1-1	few	CAWRGVGGTEAFF	TGTGCCTGGAGGGGGGTTGGGGGAACTGAAGCTTTCTTT
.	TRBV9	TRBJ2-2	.	CASSVFWGGPGELFF	TGTGCCAGCAGCGTATTCTGGGGAGGCCCCGGGGAGCTGTTTTTT
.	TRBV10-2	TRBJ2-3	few	CASGEAQYF	TGCGCCAGCGGAGAGGCGCAGTATTTT
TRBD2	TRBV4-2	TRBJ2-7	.	CASSLGLAGDSYEQYF	TGTGCCAGCAGCCTGGGACTAGCGGGAGACTCCTACGAGCAGTACTTC
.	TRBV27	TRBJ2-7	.	CASSSGSYYEQYF	TGTGCCAGCAGTTCCGGGAGCTACTACGAGCAGTACTTC
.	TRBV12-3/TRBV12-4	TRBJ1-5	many	CASSKIGAFSNQPQHF	TGTGCCAGCAGCAAAATCGGGGCGTTTAGCAATCAGCCCCAGCATTTT